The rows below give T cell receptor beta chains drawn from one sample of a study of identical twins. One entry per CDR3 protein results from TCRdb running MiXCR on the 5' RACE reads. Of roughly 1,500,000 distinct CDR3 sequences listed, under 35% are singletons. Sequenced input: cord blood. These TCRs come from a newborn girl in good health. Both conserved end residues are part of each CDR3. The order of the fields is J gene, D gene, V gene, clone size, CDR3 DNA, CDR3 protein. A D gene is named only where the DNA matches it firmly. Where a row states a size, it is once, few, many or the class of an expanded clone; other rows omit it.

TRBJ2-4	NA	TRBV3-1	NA	TGTGCCAGCAGCAGAAGAGGAGCAGGGATAGCCAAAAACATTCAGTACTTC	CASSRRGAGIAKNIQYF
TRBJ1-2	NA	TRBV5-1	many	TGCGCCAGCAGCTTGGATGACTATGGCTACACCTTC	CASSLDDYGYTF
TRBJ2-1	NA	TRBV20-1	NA	TGCAGTGCTAGAGATTTCGGTGAGCAGTTCTTC	CSARDFGEQFF
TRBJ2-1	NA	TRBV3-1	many	TGTGCCAGCAGCCCCCCTTTACGCTCCTACAATGAGCAGTTCTTC	CASSPPLRSYNEQFF
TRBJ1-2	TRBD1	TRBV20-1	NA	TGCAGTGCCTTCGCCGGGACAGGCTTAGCTAACTATGGCTACACCTTC	CSAFAGTGLANYGYTF
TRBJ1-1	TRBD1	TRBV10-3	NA	TGTGCCATCAGACAAGGACAGGACACTGAAGCTTTCTTT	CAIRQGQDTEAFF
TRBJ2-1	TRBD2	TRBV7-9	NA	TGTGCCAGCAGCCCCAAGCTAGCGGGCTCCTACAATGAGCAGTTCTTC	CASSPKLAGSYNEQFF
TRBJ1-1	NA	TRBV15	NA	TGTGCCACCAGCGTCATGCCCAGGGGAACTGAAGCTTTCTTT	CATSVMPRGTEAFF
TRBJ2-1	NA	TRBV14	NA	TGTGCCAGCAGTCTAAGGAGACAGAGCTCCTACAATGAGCAGTTCTTC	CASSLRRQSSYNEQFF
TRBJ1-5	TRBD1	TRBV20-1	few	TGCAGTGCTAGAGCCCTACAGGGGTATAGCAATCAGCCCCAGCATTTT	CSARALQGYSNQPQHF
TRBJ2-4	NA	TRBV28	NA	TGTGCCAGCAGTTTTACCGGGACAACCCTAGGCAAAAACATTCAGTACTTC	CASSFTGTTLGKNIQYF
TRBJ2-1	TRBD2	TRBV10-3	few	TGTGCCATCAGCTTTCCGGGACTAGCGGGGTACAATGAGCAGTTCTTC	CAISFPGLAGYNEQFF
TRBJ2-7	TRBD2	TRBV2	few	TGTGCCAGCAGTGAAGGACTAGCAGCTGCCTACGAGCAGTACTTC	CASSEGLAAAYEQYF
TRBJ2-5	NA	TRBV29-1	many	TGCAGCGTGCGTGAGGGAGAGACCCAGTACTTC	CSVREGETQYF
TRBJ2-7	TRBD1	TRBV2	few	TGTGCCAGCAGTGATCTGACAGGGTACGAGCAGTACTTC	CASSDLTGYEQYF
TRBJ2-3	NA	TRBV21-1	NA	TGTGCCAGCAGCAAAGGTTCTAGCGGGAGAGGGGATACGCAGTATTTT	CASSKGSSGRGDTQYF
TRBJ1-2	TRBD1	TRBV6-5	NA	TGTGCCAGCAGTTCCGGGACAGCGGACTATGGCTACACCTTC	CASSSGTADYGYTF
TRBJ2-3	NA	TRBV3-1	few	TGTGCCAGCAGCCGCGGGGCAGGGAGAGATACGCAGTATTTT	CASSRGAGRDTQYF
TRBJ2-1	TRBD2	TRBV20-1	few	TGCAGAAGCGACCGAGTAGCGGGTAGGGAGCAGTTCTTC	CRSDRVAGREQFF
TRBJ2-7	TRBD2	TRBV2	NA	TGTGCCAGCAAGAAGCGGGAGGGGACCTACGAGCAGTACTTC	CASKKREGTYEQYF
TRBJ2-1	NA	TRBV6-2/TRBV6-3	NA	TGTGCCAGCAGTCCAACCACATGGGGGGGGGCCCACAATGAGCAGTTCTTC	CASSPTTWGGAHNEQFF
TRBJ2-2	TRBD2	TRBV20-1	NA	TGCAGTGCTAGAAGGCTAGCGGGAGTCCCCGGGGAGCTGTTTTTT	CSARRLAGVPGELFF
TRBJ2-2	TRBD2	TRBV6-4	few	TGTGCCAGCAGTGATCTTAGCGGGGGAAACACCGGGGAGCTGTTTTTT	CASSDLSGGNTGELFF
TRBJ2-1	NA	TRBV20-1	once	TGCAGTGCTAGGAAGGGACTCCCAGTCAATGAGCAGTTCTTC	CSARKGLPVNEQFF
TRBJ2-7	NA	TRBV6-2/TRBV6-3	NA	TGTGCCAGCAGTTACGAGAGAGGTTTTACCTACGAGCAGTACTTC	CASSYERGFTYEQYF
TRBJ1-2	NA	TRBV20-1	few	TGCAGTGTAAAGCCTGACTATGGCTACACCTTC	CSVKPDYGYTF
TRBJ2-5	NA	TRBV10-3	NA	TGTGCCATCAGTGAGGGGTTCCACGGCCAAGAGACCCAGTACTTC	CAISEGFHGQETQYF
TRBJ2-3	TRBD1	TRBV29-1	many	TGCAGCGTTGGACAGGGGAGCACAGATACGCAGTATTTT	CSVGQGSTDTQYF
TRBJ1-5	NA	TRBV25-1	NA	TGTGCCAGCAGTGGAACTCAGGGGCGTCTTAGCAATCAGCCCCAGCATTTT	CASSGTQGRLSNQPQHF
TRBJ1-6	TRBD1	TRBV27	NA	TGTGCCACCAACAGGGGGCGTACCTATAATTCACCCCTCCACTTT	CATNRGRTYNSPLHF
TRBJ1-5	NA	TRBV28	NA	TGTGCCAGCAGGTATGAGCGGATCAATCAGCCCCAGCATTTT	CASRYERINQPQHF
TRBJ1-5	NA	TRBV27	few	TGTGCCAGCAGTTCGAAAGACATTAGCAATCAGCCCCAGCATTTT	CASSSKDISNQPQHF
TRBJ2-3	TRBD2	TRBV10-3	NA	TGTGCCATCAGTGAGGTTCCCGGGGGGGATACGCAGTATTTT	CAISEVPGGDTQYF
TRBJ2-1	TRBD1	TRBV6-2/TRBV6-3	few	TGTGCCAGCAGTTCGGAGAGGGGGCAGTACAATGAGCAGTTCTTC	CASSSERGQYNEQFF
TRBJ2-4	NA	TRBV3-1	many	TGTGCCAGCAGCCAAGAGGGGATACTAGCCAAAAACATTCAGTACTTC	CASSQEGILAKNIQYF
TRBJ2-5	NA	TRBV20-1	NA	TGCAGTGCTCGAGACAGGTTGGGCGAGACCCAGTACTTC	CSARDRLGETQYF
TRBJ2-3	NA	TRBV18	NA	TGTGCCAGCTCACGAAACTCGGCGGGGAGAGATACGCAGTATTTT	CASSRNSAGRDTQYF
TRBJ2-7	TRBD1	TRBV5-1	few	TGCGCCAGCAGCGCAACAGGGGACGAGCAGTACTTC	CASSATGDEQYF
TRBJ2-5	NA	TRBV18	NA	TGTGCCAGCTCACCGAACGTCCTGGGAGAGACCCAGTACTTC	CASSPNVLGETQYF
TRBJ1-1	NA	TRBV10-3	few	TGTGCCATCAGTGGAACTGGGGGGAGTGAAGCTTTCTTT	CAISGTGGSEAFF
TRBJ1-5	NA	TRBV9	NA	TGTGCCAGCAGCGTGGGACGGTTCAATCAGCCCCAGCATTTT	CASSVGRFNQPQHF
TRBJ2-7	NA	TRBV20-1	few	TGCAGTGCTAGAGAGATGGGCGTCGGCTACGAGCAGTACTTC	CSAREMGVGYEQYF
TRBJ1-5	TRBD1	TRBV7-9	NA	TGTGCCAGCAGCGCCGGACAGGCCCTCCCTTACAATCAGCCCCAGCATTTT	CASSAGQALPYNQPQHF
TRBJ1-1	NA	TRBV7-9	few	TGTGCCAGCAGCCCGAGGAGGAACTCCAACACTGAAGCTTTCTTT	CASSPRRNSNTEAFF
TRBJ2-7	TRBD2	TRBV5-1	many	TGTGCCAGCAGCTTCGGTAGCGGGAGCTACGAGCAGTACTTC	CASSFGSGSYEQYF
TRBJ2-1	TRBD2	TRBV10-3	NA	TGTGCCATCAGTGCGCAAGGGAACGGGAGGGGGTCAAATGAGCAGTTCTTC	CAISAQGNGRGSNEQFF